The T cell receptor (beta chain) under discussion was sequenced for a study of cytomegalovirus exposure and HLA in healthy donors. Researchers ran the PCR with 60 Vbeta and 13 Jbeta primers. Method: immunoSEQ multiplex PCR; TCRdb's copy keeps in-frame clones and lacks some. In the table there are over 55,000 clones, approximately 92% of which are singletons. Note on this clone: Its antigen is unknown.

Study-level findings and limits: HLA-A and HLA-B allele assignments for most subjects were reportedly predicted accurately using TCR beta sequences.

The CDR3 is 15 residues long. Sequencing used PBMCs. The receptor was derived from a woman between 25 and 40 years old in good health and CMV-seropositive. The V gene is TRBV1, the J gene TRBJ2-7; TRBD2 is the table's D call, not checked against the DNA. TRBV1 is recorded as a pseudogene. The CDR3 coding sequence is TGCACCAGCAGCCGGGGACTAGCGGATCTCTACGAGCAGTACTTC. Protein sequence: CTSSRGLADLYEQYF.